Listed here are 21 T cell receptor beta chains from one sample, sequenced in a study of blood T cell repertoires in COVID-19. Clones were sequenced by immunoSEQ multiplex PCR, and TCRdb holds only the in-frame ones, with some missing. Of about 160,000 clones in the sample, roughly 88% were seen once. Sequencing input: peripheral blood. These receptors were collected from a man in his sixties who had recovered from COVID-19.

This clone has a single count. The V and J genes are TRBV11-3 and TRBJ1-2; D gene ambiguous. Trimming took off 1 base at V and 1 base at J, with 10 bases between the two ends. The CDR3 extends over 15 amino acids. In germline, CDR1 is SGHNT, CDR2 YENEEA. CDR3 sequence reads: CASSLVGQDNYGYTF. As DNA, the CDR3 is TGTGCCAGCAGCTTAGTGGGCCAGGATAACTATGGCTACACCTTC.

This chain connects TRBV4-3 to TRBJ2-6; D ambiguous. The V and J ends lost 0 bases and 3 bases respectively, with 9 bases between them. This CDR3 spans 16 amino acids. Germline lookup yields CDR1 LGHNA and CDR2 YSLEER. CDR3 sequence: CASSQDTGLGANVLTF. DNA for the CDR3: TGCGCCAGCAGCCAAGATACGGGTCTTGGGGCCAACGTCCTGACTTTC.

V gene TRBV5-1 combines with J gene TRBJ1-5; D is possibly TRBD1 (5 bases). V was cut by 6 bases and J by 4 bases, with 17 bases left in between. Germline V gene sequence: CDR1 SGHRS, CDR2 YFSETQ. The CDR3 contains 15 residues. The CDR3 reads CASTQLDGGNQPQHF. DNA of the CDR3: TGCGCCAGCACCCAACTGGACGGGGGTAATCAGCCCCAGCATTTT.

The chain has TRBV6-1 and TRBJ1-2, with 7 bases aligning to TRBD1. Per germline, CDR1 MNHNS and CDR2 SASEGT. This CDR3 has 12 residues. With V trimmed by 2 bases and J by 10 bases, 4 bases remained unmatched. In DNA, the CDR3 is TGTGCCAGCAGTGAAATGACAGGGAACTACACCTTC. Protein: CASSEMTGNYTF.

This chain uses TRBV6-5 with TRBJ1-3; TRBD1 agrees at 7 bases. CDR3 length: 15 amino acids. Unmatched junction bases numbered 3, after V lost 0 bases and J lost 4 bases. CDR1 and CDR2 from the germline V gene are MNHEY and SVGAGI. The CDR3 region has the DNA TGTGCCAGCAGTTACTCTGGGACAGTGGGAAACACCATATATTTT. This sequence encodes CASSYSGTVGNTIYF.

This clone was seen just once. The chain combines TRBV7-9 with TRBJ2-7, with D perhaps matching TRBD2 (7 bases). Trimming left V 0 bases short and J 2 bases short, with 20 bases between. CDR1 and CDR2 (germline): SEHNR, FQNEAQ (reference sequence). This CDR3 region has 18 residues. Here the CDR3 reads CASSLALDWGGHPYEQYF. CDR3 in DNA: TGTGCCAGCAGCTTAGCCCTTGATTGGGGGGGACACCCCTACGAGCAGTACTTC.

This chain connects TRBV5-1 to TRBJ1-3, with D hard to call. The CDR3 has 14 amino acids. In germline, CDR1 is SGHRS, CDR2 YFSETQ. V shed 4 bases and J shed 4 bases, with 12 bases lying between them. The CDR3 protein is CASSEGVNGNTIYF. The CDR3 DNA is TGCGCCAGCAGCGAGGGTGTGAACGGAAACACCATATATTTT.

This clone appeared once. This rearrangement joins TRBV30 to TRBJ2-4; 9 nucleotides align to TRBD2. J lost 8 bases, V lost 4 bases, and 9 bases had no gene match. Germline CDR1 GTSNPN, CDR2 SVGIG (reference sequence). The CDR3 consists of 14 residues. CDR3 in amino acids: CAWIPAGGGDIQYF. CDR3 in DNA: TGTGCCTGGATCCCAGCGGGGGGAGGGGACATTCAGTACTTC.

This rearrangement joins TRBV5-6 to TRBJ1-2, with D possibly being TRBD1 (5 bases). Trimming pared 2 bases from V and 7 bases from J, leaving 12 bases between. The CDR3 contains 13 residues. Looked up from germline, CDR1 is SGHDT and CDR2 is YYEEEE. The chain's CDR3 is CASSFRVYGGYTF. CDR3 bases: TGTGCCAGCAGCTTCAGGGTATACGGTGGCTACACCTTC.

The chain employs TRBV7-9 and TRBJ2-3; possibly TRBD2 for D (5 bases). CDR3 length equals 13 residues. Trimming cost V 7 bases and J 8 bases, with 16 bases left between them. In germline, CDR1 is SEHNR, CDR2 FQNEAQ (reference sequence). This CDR3 reads CASTPWEWATQYF. In DNA form, the CDR3 reads TGTGCCAGCACCCCGTGGGAGTGGGCTACGCAGTATTTT.

CDR3 in DNA: TGTGCCAGCTCACCATACGGCAGCGAGAACGAAGCTTTCTTT. Translation gives CASSPYGSENEAFF. The V gene is TRBV18, the J gene TRBJ1-1; D is unresolved. The CDR3 is 14 residues long. CDR1 and CDR2 from the germline V gene are KGHSH and LQKENI. V was clipped by 2 bases and J by 8 bases, with 15 bases between them.

The CDR3 region is CASSAGRGLRGSVTDTQYF. Written as DNA, the CDR3 is TGTGCCAGCAGCGCCGGCCGAGGGTTGCGGGGGAGCGTCACAGATACGCAGTATTTT. The V call is TRBV9, the J call TRBJ2-3; the match to TRBD2 covers 7 bases. The germline V gene encodes CDR1 SGDLS and CDR2 YYNGEE. V was pared by 3 bases and J by 2 bases, with 18 bases of the junction left unmatched. This CDR3 is built from 19 residues.

This clone occurred once. The rearrangement joins TRBV7-2 to TRBJ1-2; D remains unclear. The germline V gene has CDR1 SGHTA and CDR2 FQGNSA. Trimming stripped 5 bases from V and 4 bases from J, with 8 bases between. This CDR3 is 12 amino acids long. The CDR3 is CASSQDFYGYTF. The CDR3 DNA reads TGTGCCAGCAGCCAGGACTTCTATGGCTACACCTTC.

This clone has only a few counts. The CDR3 coding sequence is TGTGCCAGCAGCCAAGGGCCCACAGGGTCCACTGAAGCTTTCTTT. Its protein product is CASSQGPTGSTEAFF. The chain employs TRBV4-2 and TRBJ1-1; weak D call: TRBD1 (6 bases). Trimming took off 1 base at V and 4 bases at J, with 13 bases between the two ends. The CDR3 is 15 residues long. Germline V gene sequence: CDR1 LGHNA, CDR2 YNFKEQ.

A note on this clone: Other DNA sequences within the sample encode an identical CDR3. The chain joins TRBV7-2 to TRBJ2-5; 8 nucleotides align to TRBD2. There are 13 residues in the CDR3. V gave up 5 bases and J gave up 4 bases; unmatched junction bases: 3. Germline V gene lookup returns CDR1 SGHTA and CDR2 FQGNSA. This CDR3 reads CASSPGLVETQYF. The DNA for the CDR3 is TGTGCCAGCAGCCCGGGACTAGTAGAGACCCAGTACTTC.

In nucleotides, the CDR3 is TGTGCCAGCAGCTTGGGGTCCCTAGCGGGTTACAATGAGCAGTTCTTC. Protein product: CASSLGSLAGYNEQFF. This chain uses TRBV5-6 with TRBJ2-1; 8 bases line up with TRBD2. CDR1 SGHDT and CDR2 YYEEEE come from the germline V gene. The CDR3 contains 16 residues. V was pared by 0 bases and J by 4 bases, with 6 bases of the junction left unmatched.

The chain uses TRBV25-1 and TRBJ1-1; no clear D. The germline V and J ends were trimmed by 3 bases and 2 bases, with 13 bases remaining between them. Germline values: CDR1 MGHDK, CDR2 SYGVNS. The CDR3 spans 15 residues. The CDR3 here is CASSDLVGDNTEAFF. The CDR3 DNA reads TGTGCCAGCAGTGACCTGGTCGGGGATAACACTGAAGCTTTCTTT.

V is TRBV7-3 and J is TRBJ2-3, with 9 nucleotides matching TRBD1. The CDR3 is made up of 15 amino acids. Germline trimming cut 3 bases from V and 5 bases from J; bases unmatched to any gene: 6. Germline V CDR1 and CDR2: SGHTA, FQGTGA. Written as DNA, the CDR3 is TGTGCCAGCAGCTTGGGACAGGGCAAAGGAGATACGCAGTATTTT. Its protein product is CASSLGQGKGDTQYF.

V and J are TRBV4-3 and TRBJ2-6; D is unclear. Germline V gene data show CDR1 as LGHNA and CDR2 as YSLEER. V was pared by 1 base and J by 4 bases, with 8 bases between. This CDR3 has 15 amino acids. Here the CDR3 DNA reads TGCGCCAGCAGCCAAGCGGGTGAGGGGGCCAACGTCCTGACTTTC. Translated, it gives CASSQAGEGANVLTF.

The CDR3 coding sequence is TGTGCCAGCAGCCCGCCCACAGGGGCCACGAACACCGGGGAGCTGTTTTTT. Translating it yields CASSPPTGATNTGELFF. The J gene is TRBJ2-2, the V gene TRBV7-9; 7 nucleotides agree with TRBD1. From germline, CDR1 is SEHNR and CDR2 FQNEAQ (reference sequence). There are 17 residues in the CDR3. V shed 5 bases and J 0 bases; nucleotides not matched to a gene: 9.

The genes are TRBV6-5 and TRBJ2-5, with D possibly being TRBD1 (6 bases). Trimming left V 6 bases short and J 2 bases short, with 16 bases between. Germline CDR1 and CDR2: MNHEY and SVGAGI. This CDR3 contains 15 residues. The CDR3 nucleotides read TGTGCCAGCAGCTTAAACAGGGACATGCAAGAGACCCAGTACTTC. Translation gives CASSLNRDMQETQYF.